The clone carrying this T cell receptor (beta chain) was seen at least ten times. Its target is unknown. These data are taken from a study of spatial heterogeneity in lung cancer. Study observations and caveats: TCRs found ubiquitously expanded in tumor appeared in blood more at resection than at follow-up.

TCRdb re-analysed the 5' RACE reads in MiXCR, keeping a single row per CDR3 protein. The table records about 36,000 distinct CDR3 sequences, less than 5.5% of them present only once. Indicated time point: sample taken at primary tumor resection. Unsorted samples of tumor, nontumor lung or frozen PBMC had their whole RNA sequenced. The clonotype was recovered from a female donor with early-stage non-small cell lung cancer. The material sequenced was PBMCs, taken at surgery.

The CDR3 DNA is TGTGCCAGCAGCGGAATGGACAGAATGAACACTGAAGCTTTCTTT. Its translation: CASSGMDRMNTEAFF. The rearrangement uses TRBV6-4 and TRBJ1-1, with a tentative D call TRBD1 (6 bases). This CDR3 spans 15 amino acids. Germline CDR1 reads MRHNA; CDR2 reads SNTAGT. V lost 6 bases and J 0 bases, leaving 14 bases between the germline ends.